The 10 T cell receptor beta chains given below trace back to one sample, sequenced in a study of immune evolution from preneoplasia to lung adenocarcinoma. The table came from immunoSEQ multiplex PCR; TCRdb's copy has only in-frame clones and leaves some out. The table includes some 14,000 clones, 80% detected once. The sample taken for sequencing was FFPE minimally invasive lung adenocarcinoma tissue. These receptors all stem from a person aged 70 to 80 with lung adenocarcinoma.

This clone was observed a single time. CDR3 region: CASSLDDRIEAFF. The DNA for the CDR3 is TGTGCCAGCAGCTTGGATGATCGGATAGAAGCTTTCTTT. The rearrangement links TRBV5-4 to TRBJ1-1; D uncertain. This CDR3 is built from 13 residues. Between the trimmed V and J ends, which lost 0 bases and 8 bases, there was a span of 11 bases. CDR1 and CDR2 (germline): SGHNT, YYREEE (reference sequence).

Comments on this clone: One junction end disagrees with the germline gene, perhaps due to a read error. This CDR3 reads CASSSGTGNTGELFF. Here the CDR3 DNA reads TGTGCTAGCAGCTCCGGGACAGGGAACACCGGGGAGCTGTTTTTT. V gene TRBV7-7 combines with J gene TRBJ2-2; 8 nucleotides align to TRBD1. The V gene's germline CDR1 is SSHAT and CDR2 FNYEAQ (reference sequence). The CDR3 sequence is 15 residues long. Filled out from reference TRBV7-7 and TRBJ2-2, the complete variable domain reads GAGVSQSPRYKVTKRGQDVTLRCDPISSHATLYWYQQALGQGPEFLTYFNYEAQPDKSGLPSDRFSAERPEGSISTLTIQRTEQRDSAMYRCASSSGTGNTGELFFGEGSRLTVL.

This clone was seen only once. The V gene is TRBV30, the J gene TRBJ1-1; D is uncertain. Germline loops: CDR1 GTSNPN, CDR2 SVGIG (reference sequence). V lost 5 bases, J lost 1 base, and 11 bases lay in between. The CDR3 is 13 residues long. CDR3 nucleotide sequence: TGTGCCTGGGGGAAGAGCGGGAACACTGAAGCTTTCTTT. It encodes CAWGKSGNTEAFF.

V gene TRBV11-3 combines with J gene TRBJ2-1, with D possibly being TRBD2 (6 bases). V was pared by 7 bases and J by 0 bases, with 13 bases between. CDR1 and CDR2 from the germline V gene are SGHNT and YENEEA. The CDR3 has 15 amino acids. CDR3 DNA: TGTGCCAGCACCATTGACGGGAGCTCCTACAATGAGCAGTTCTTC. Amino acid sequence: CASTIDGSSYNEQFF.

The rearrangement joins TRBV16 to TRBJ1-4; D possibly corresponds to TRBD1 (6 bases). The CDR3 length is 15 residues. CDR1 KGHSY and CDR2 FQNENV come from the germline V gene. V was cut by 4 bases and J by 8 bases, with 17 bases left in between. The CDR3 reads CASSPIQGIGEKLFF. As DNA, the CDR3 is TGTGCCAGCAGCCCGATACAGGGAATCGGAGAAAAACTGTTTTTT.

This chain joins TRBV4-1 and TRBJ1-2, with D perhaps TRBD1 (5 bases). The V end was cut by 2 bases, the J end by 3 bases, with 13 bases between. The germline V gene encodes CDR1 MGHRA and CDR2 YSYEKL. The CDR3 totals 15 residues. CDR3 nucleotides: TGCGCCAGCAGCCAACTTAGCAGGGTTGACTATGGCTACACCTTC. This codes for CASSQLSRVDYGYTF.

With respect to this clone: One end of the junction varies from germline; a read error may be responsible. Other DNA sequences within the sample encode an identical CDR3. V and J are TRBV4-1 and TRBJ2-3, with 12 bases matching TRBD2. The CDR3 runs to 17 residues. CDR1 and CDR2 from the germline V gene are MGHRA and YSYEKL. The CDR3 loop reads CASSHGTGTSGTDTQYF. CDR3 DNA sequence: TGCGCCAGTAGCCATGGGACCGGGACTAGCGGGACAGATACGCAGTATTTT.

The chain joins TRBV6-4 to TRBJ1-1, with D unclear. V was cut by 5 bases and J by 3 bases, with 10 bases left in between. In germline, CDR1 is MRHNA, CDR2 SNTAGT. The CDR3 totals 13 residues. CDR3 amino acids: CASSLNRDTEAFF. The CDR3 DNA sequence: TGTGCCAGCAGTCTGAACCGGGACACTGAAGCTTTCTTT.

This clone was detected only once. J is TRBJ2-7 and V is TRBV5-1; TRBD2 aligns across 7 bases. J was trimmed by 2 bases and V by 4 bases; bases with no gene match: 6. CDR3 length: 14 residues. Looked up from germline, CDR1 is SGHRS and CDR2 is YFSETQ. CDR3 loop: CASSPASGTYEQYF. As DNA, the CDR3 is TGCGCCAGCAGCCCGGCTAGCGGTACCTACGAGCAGTACTTC.

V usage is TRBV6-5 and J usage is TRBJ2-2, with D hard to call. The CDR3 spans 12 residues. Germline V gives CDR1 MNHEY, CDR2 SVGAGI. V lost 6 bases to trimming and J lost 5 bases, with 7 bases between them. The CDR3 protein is CASSPVTGELFF. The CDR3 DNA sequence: TGTGCCAGCAGCCCTGTAACCGGGGAGCTGTTTTTT.